This entry describes one TCR beta chain. It lacks a known antigen. No qualities accompany the bases; no much larger clone lies one base away. These data belong to a study of cytomegalovirus exposure and HLA in healthy donors (dated by TCRdb to 2016 to 2017). Regarding the study in general: An earlier analysis of several hundred of the donors reported 276 Gb of sequence data and some 120 million unique TCR beta sequences from roughly 200 million T cells. Roughly 290 gigabases of sequencing data and approximately 91 million unique TCR sequences made up an early release that covered over 550 HLA-typed donors. Of the roughly 400 genotyped donors, around 81% fell in the genetic ancestry cluster associated with self-reported Caucasian donors. The study was designed to test whether signatures of past pathogen exposure could be identified by cataloging public T cell receptors. Using immunosequencing, the study profiled T cell repertoires from fewer than 850 subjects and related those repertoires to cytomegalovirus serostatus. A separate validation cohort of 100 to 150 different subjects was used in addition to the roughly 670-subject first cohort. To predict cytomegalovirus infection status, the study combined high-throughput TCR immunosequencing, statistical association of individual TCRs with disease status, and machine learning. A later analysis re-examined previously published TCR beta repertoires from 500 to 700 donors and added high-resolution HLA genotyping to investigate patterns of TCR occurrence. Rather than drawing on any new phenotypic data, the later analysis identified candidate immune exposures from TCR beta sequences and the way those sequences occurred across donors. An earlier analysis of more than 450 of the donors used high-throughput TCR beta sequencing to judge whether each TCR beta V gene segment behaved as functional or pseudogenic. Donor age, sex, ethnicity and CMV serostatus were collected together with the repertoire data. A later genetic analysis took genome-wide SNP genotypes for about 65% of the roughly 670 donors and used that subset as a discovery cohort. All discovery cohort repertoires had been generated using a single sequencing platform. Class I and class II HLA loci were covered by the typing at four-digit resolution. Typing coverage varied by locus: roughly 629-630 donors for A, B, C, DRB1 and DQB1; about 520 for DQA1; over 600 for DPA1; fewer than 480 for DPB1. Because of strong linkage in the cohort, five DR-DQ haplotypes were treated as single units for association and clustering. Across around 400 genotyped donors of the cohort, an average of approximately 220,000 unique TCR beta nucleotide sequences per donor were sequenced, and about a sixth of those sequences were non-productive. The paper's findings and limits, for the study overall: In both the original and validation cohorts, the classifier was reported to diagnose cytomegalovirus status with high specificity and sensitivity. Correlated functional status among segregating V segments might reflect linkage disequilibrium, but an unknown experimental factor could not be ruled out. In an earlier analysis of approximately 590 of the donors, most TCR beta V segments were observed in productive rearrangements about 87% or about 30% of the time, broadly matching IMGT annotations. The 87-base-pair reads could not distinguish some IMGT-functional V segments, including TRBV6-2 and TRBV6-3, so those segments were excluded. A further reported finding was that TCR beta sequences accurately predicted the HLA-A and HLA-B alleles for most subjects in the first cohort. A total of 150 to 200 TCR beta chains were listed by the study as associated with cytomegalovirus. This cohort had only TCR beta chains sequenced, and the lack of alpha or paired-chain data limited which features could be detected. Roughly uniform sequencing depth across donors was assumed in presence/absence analyses, although this assumption may not hold. A cluster of highly shared sequence variants was judged likely to represent a technical artifact of the sequencing pipeline. Because HLA typing was unavailable for some donors at each locus, only the typed subset was used in association tests. According to the authors, the approach could potentially be generalized to other disease states and immunological phenotypes. According to a later analysis, TCR association rates differed among HLA loci, with DRB1 alleles showing the most associated TCRs and HLA-C alleles showing the fewest. A later genetic analysis associated a missense DCLRE1C variant with V-gene and J-gene trimming of TCR beta chains, and an independent cohort replicated the association. Because counts were too low, roughly 17 rarely observed V segments, including chromosome 9 orphons, were left out of the earlier analysis of about 620 of the donors. Strong co-occurrence of HLA alleles, especially DR and DQ, made assigning TCR associations to individual alleles difficult. Specific HLA alleles were associated with 16,951 TCR beta sequences at a false discovery rate of 0.05 in a later analysis. According to a later analysis, parvovirus B19, influenza, CMV and Epstein-Barr virus appeared linked to several top co-occurrence clusters. While some public TCRs were present in many individuals, most TCR sequences turned up only very rarely across donors. Compared with equally common non-associated chains, HLA-associated TCR beta chains in a later analysis were more clonally expanded and had lower generation probabilities. In vitro tests confirmed that a few of the cytomegalovirus-associated TCR beta chains recognize cytomegalovirus antigens. According to a later genetic analysis, donors in an Asian-associated ancestry cluster had fewer N-insertions in productive TCRs than the roughly 670-donor mean. CMV serostatus was the only immune exposure information available for the cohort. Most CMV-associated TCR beta chains appeared to be HLA-restricted in a later analysis, and the HLA associations seemed to be driven largely by CMV exposure.

The CDR3 has 16 amino acids, counting the end cysteine and phenylalanine. The only DNA kept is the CDR3, 48 bases in frame from the first base. V trim: 6 bases; J trim: 2 bases; unmatched bases: 9. In the germline V gene (reference sequence), CDR1 corresponds to MNHNY and CDR2 to SVGAGI. Libraries came from the immunoSEQ multiplex PCR assay. The multiplex PCR relied on a mix of 60 forward primers for TCR Vbeta segments and 13 reverse primers for TCR Jbeta segments. The CDR3 region of rearranged TCR beta genes was amplified from genomic DNA with a multiplex PCR assay. The amplified TCR beta libraries were sequenced on the Illumina HiSeq System as 87-base-pair reads. In the paper's pipeline: A later analysis tallied 75 million to 95 million unique TCR beta chains across the 666 repertoires, and around 10 million of those chains were shared by two or more donors. A nearest-neighbor algorithm error-corrected the raw reads and collapsed the reads into unique sequences, merging closely related sequences to remove PCR and sequencing errors. V, D and J gene segments were assigned by aligning CDR3 sequences to IMGT reference sequences. For a sequence to be retained, a match of at least six nucleotides to both a V gene segment and a J gene segment was required. A rearrangement counted as productive if the CDR3 had no stop codons and remained in frame with V and J, and every other rearrangement counted as non-productive. CDR3 was defined by IMGT convention, running from the second conserved V-encoded cysteine to the conserved J-encoded phenylalanine. The earlier analysis of approximately 500 of the donors excluded sequences that lacked an unambiguous match to a single V gene segment. In an earlier analysis of 450 to 750 of the donors, a V segment was called functional when productive rearrangements were above 56.7%, and segregating when the standard deviation between donors exceeded 5%. To diagnose cytomegalovirus status from the catalog of TCR beta chain sequences, a statistical classification framework was built. A later analysis assigned V and J genes by comparing TCR nucleotide sequences with IMGT/GENE-DB human TR gene sequences. Using the TCRdist pipeline, a later analysis assigned CDR3 sequences along with most-parsimonious VDJ recombination scenarios. In a later analysis, every TCR beta chain was defined by the combination of its CDR3 amino acid sequence and its V-gene family, and reads without a unique V-gene family were dropped. As a way to deal with suspected cross-contamination and a sequencing artifact, a later analysis dropped 640 or so nucleotide sequences that were highly shared and had low generation probability. In a later analysis, a clonal expansion index for each public chain was calculated from normalized within-repertoire ranks of inferred template counts. A later analysis computed generation probabilities with a VDJ recombination model fitted to out-of-frame rearrangements, and checked the results against IGoR. In a later analysis, TCR-TCR, TCR-HLA and TCR-CMV co-occurrence was scored with hypergeometric tests, and a repertoire-size bias correction was applied to TCR pairs. False discovery rates were estimated in a later analysis by permuting HLA or CMV assignments 20 times. In a later analysis, co-occurring TCRs were grouped using DBSCAN, and TCRdist sequence similarity was added for clustering within HLA-allele-positive subsets. Co-occurrence clustering excluded repertoires with fewer than 30,000 or more than 120,000 public chains, plus five with anomalous nucleotide sharing. TCRdb took this table from immuneACCESS and kept in-frame rearrangements with V and J called. Such tables lack part of the clones; where checked against another copy, unresolved V genes explain under half of the gap, and the rest is unexplained. For V, J and clone size, that table is used; D and trimming come from the DNA. The sample table lists roughly 150,000 clones, around four fifths of them with a count of one. The top ten constitute 3% to 3.5% of the sample.

In total, over 600 healthy bone marrow donors made up the cohort. At the time of sampling, all cohort members were nominally healthy, though unrecorded immune exposures were likely present. The donor was CMV seronegative and was included in the group of about 350 seronegative cohort members. A peripheral blood sample was collected from each donor, and TCR beta sequencing was performed on peripheral blood mononuclear cells. Genomic DNA extraction from the blood cell samples was performed with the Qiagen DNeasy Blood Extraction Kit. This sequence originates from a male donor in good health and CMV-seronegative. Sequencing used PBMCs. The sequence joins TRBV6-6 to TRBJ1-4; TRBD1 aligns with 7 central bases. The CDR3 protein sequence reads: CASRLGGAATNEKLFF. The nucleotide sequence is TGTGCCAGCAGACTAGGGGGCGCCGCGACTAATGAAAAACTGTTTTTT.